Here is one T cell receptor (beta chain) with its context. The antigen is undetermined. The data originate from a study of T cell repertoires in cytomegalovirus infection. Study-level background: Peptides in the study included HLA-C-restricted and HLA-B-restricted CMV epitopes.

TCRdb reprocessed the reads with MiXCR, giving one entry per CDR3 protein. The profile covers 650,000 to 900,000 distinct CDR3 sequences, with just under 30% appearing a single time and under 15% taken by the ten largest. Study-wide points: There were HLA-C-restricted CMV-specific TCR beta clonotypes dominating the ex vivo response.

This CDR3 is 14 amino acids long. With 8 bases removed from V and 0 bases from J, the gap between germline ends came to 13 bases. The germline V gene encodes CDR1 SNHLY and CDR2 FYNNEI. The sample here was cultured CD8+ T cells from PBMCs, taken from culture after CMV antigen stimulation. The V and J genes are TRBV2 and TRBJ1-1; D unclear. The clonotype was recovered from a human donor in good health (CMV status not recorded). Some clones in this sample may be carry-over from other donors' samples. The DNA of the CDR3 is TGTGCCAGCCCCGCGTTCACCATGAACACTGAAGCTTTCTTT. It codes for CASPAFTMNTEAFF.